Described below is a single T cell receptor beta chain sequence and its context. Its antigen is as yet unknown. Systemic immunosuppression or a history of autoimmune disease excluded patients. The data are from a study of OX40 agonist ivuxolimab in advanced cancers. Whole-study context: The patients received ivuxolimab by intravenous route every 2 weeks at 0.01 to 10 mg/kg. Dose-escalation patients had hepatocellular carcinoma, melanoma, renal cell or head and neck cancer.

Study-wide results and limits: The CD4+ and CD8+ T cells in the blood had expanded clonally by week 6 at 0.1 to 3.0 mg/kg.

Germline loops: CDR1 SEHNR, CDR2 FQNEAQ (reference sequence). This CDR3 region has 13 residues. Between the trimmed V and J ends, which lost 3 bases and 4 bases, there was a span of 8 bases. Profiling relied on immunoSEQ multiplex PCR, and the TCRdb table lists in-frame clones only, not all of them. The sample lists 70,000 to 95,000 clones, approximately 90% seen once, with about 1.1% in the top ten. The TCR was taken from an adult with an advanced solid tumor such as melanoma, head and neck, liver or kidney cancer. This chain connects TRBV7-9 to TRBJ2-3; D ambiguous. Here the sequenced sample was CD4+ or CD8+ T cells sorted from blood, taken in a trial of the OX40 agonist ivuxolimab. CDR3 in DNA: TGTGCCAGCAGCTTTGGGGTGGCAGATACGCAGTATTTT. Translation gives CASSFGVADTQYF. Based on the CDR3 plus reference TRBV7-9 and TRBJ2-3, the full variable domain is DTGVSQNPRHKITKRGQNVTFRCDPISEHNRLYWYRQTLGQGPEFLTYFQNEAQLEKSRLLSDRFSAERPKGSFSTLEIQRTEQGDSAMYLCASSFGVADTQYFGPGTRLTVL.